This TCR beta chain was found in a study of early T cells in non-severe SARS-CoV-2 infection. Study-level information: Sequenced bulk RNA came from whole blood that was unsorted, and chains were unpaired. Study-wide points: Matches to VDJdb favored anti-spike CD8 responses and missed private and CD4 specificities.

Unique molecular identifiers were attached to individual cDNA molecules. Each CDR3 protein gets one entry after TCRdb re-called the 5' RACE reads with MiXCR. The table shows over 50,000 distinct CDR3 sequences, with 10% to 15% occurring only once. The ends lost 4 bases at V and 2 bases at J; junction bases unmatched: 5. Germline CDR1 and CDR2: LGHDT and YNNKEL (reference sequence). The CDR3 runs to 15 residues. The sample holds a few counts of this clonotype. Its antigen is not identified. The chain uses TRBV3-1 and TRBJ2-3; 8 nucleotides match TRBD2. Sequencing used whole blood. The TCR sequence derives from an adult who was a healthcare worker with PCR-confirmed SARS-CoV-2 infection or an uninfected control (not recorded which). The CDR3 is CASSRSGGITDTQYF. CDR3 DNA sequence: TGTGCCAGCAGCCGAAGCGGGGGAATCACAGATACGCAGTATTTT.